This T cell receptor beta chain stems from a study of T cell responses to AZD1222 COVID-19 vaccine. The study, taken as a whole, reports: At study baseline, merely five or six AZD1222 recipients were seropositive. An increase in Spike-specific TCR breadth and depth was observed after two AZD1222 doses.

Repertoires were generated with immunoSEQ multiplex PCR, while TCRdb's copy carries only in-frame clones and drops some. The sample has 200,000 or so clones; around 93% are singletons. Germline values: CDR1 SEHNR, CDR2 FQNEAQ (reference sequence). The V gene lost 1 base and the J gene lost 7 bases, with 13 bases spanning the gap. The length of the CDR3 is 14 residues. Details on this clone: Its target is not known.

The V gene is TRBV7-9, the J gene TRBJ1-1, with no clear D. Material: peripheral blood, obtained on day 0 of AZD1222 vaccination. This sequence originates from an adult in good health. CDR3 coding DNA: TGTGCCAGCAGCTTAGGTACAGAAAGAGATGAAGCTTTCTTT. Protein: CASSLGTERDEAFF.